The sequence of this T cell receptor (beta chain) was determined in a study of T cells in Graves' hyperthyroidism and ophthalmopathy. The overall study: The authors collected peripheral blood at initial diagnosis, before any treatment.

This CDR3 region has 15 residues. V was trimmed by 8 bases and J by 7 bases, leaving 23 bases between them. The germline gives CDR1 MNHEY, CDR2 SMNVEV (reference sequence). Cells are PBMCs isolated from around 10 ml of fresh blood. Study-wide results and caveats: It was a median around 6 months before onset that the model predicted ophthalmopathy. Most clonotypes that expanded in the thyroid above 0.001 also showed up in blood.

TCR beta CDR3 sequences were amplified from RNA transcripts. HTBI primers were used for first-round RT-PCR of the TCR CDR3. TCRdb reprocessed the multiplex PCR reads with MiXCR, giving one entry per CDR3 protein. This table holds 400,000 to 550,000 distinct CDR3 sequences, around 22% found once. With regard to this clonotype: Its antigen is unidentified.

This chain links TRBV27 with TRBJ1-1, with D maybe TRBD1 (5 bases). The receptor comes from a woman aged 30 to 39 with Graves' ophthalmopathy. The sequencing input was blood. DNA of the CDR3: TGTGCCAGCTGCCTGCGAGCAGGGATCAATGATGAAGCTTTCTTT. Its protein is CASCLRAGINDEAFF.